This TCR beta chain was retrieved from a study of vaccination effects on CD4 cells after COVID-19. TCRdb keeps only in-frame clones here, not all; method: immunoSEQ multiplex PCR. Of roughly 20,000 clones in the sample, 73% are singletons; the top ten hold roughly 25%. The study's findings and limits: Common cold coronaviruses were cross-recognized by only 1 of 255 vaccine-induced clones in healthy vaccinees. Small numbers of convalescent patients limited the study. It also lacked early post-infection timepoints. Marked clonal contraction was seen in infection- and vaccine-induced clones late after vaccination.

V was clipped by 2 bases and J by 7 bases, with 11 bases between them. The CDR3 loop spans 13 amino acids. In germline, CDR1 is MNHEY, CDR2 SMNVEV (reference sequence). Viral peptide pool expansion of antigen-specific CD4+ T cells preceded sequencing in the ViraFEST assay. The authors isolated CD4+ T cells after about eleven days of culture. Neither prior SARS-CoV-2 infection nor positive nucleocapsid antibodies were present in the vaccine recipients. Cultures got half-medium changes with IL-2 on days 3 and 7. Concerning this clone: Antigen specificity is unknown.

The chain employs TRBV27 and TRBJ1-1, with a tentative D call TRBD1 (6 bases). The specimen was CD4+ T cells from PBMCs cultured with HCoV-NL63 spike peptides, collected before COVID-19 vaccination. The TCR originated in a human donor who received a COVID-19 vaccine. In nucleotides, the CDR3 is TGTGCCAGCAGTTTAAAGGGGGGGGGTGAAGCTTTCTTT. It codes for CASSLKGGGEAFF.